This T cell receptor beta chain was documented in a study of shared clonotypes between healthy human individuals. Overall study findings and caveats: Depth of sequencing was expected to influence donor clonotype sharing. A handful of donors showed sharing of approximately 5% of naive CD4 clonotypes. Generation of non-shared clonotypes was less probable than generation of clonotypes shared by all four donors.

About this clone: Antigen specificity is unknown.

As handled by the study authors: ImmunoSEQ only sent back junction sequences with no quality scores, so filtering was done differently. Sequencing used immunoSEQ multiplex PCR; TCRdb keeps in-frame clones, though not all of them. Clone size and V and J calls were adopted from that table, with D and trimming inferred from the DNA. The profile shows more than 400,000 clones, about 96% of them singletons. The sample comprised naive CD4+ T cells sorted from blood. Subset given: CD45RA+ positively selected. The sequence came from a woman aged 25 to 39 in good health.

The CDR3 nucleotides are TGTGCCAGCAGTAGAAGGACAGGGGGTACAGCTGAAGCTTTCTTT. Protein: CASSRRTGGTAEAFF. The V and J genes are TRBV2 and TRBJ1-1, with 10 nucleotides matching TRBD1. Germline lookup yields CDR1 SNHLY and CDR2 FYNNEI. This CDR3 spans 15 amino acids. Trimming took 5 bases from V and 6 from J; bases not matched to a gene: 9.